This T cell receptor beta chain was captured by sequencing in a study of regulatory T cells in long-lasting Graves disease. This clonotype was observed at least ten times. Regarding time point: newly diagnosed GD, antithyroid drugs for less than 3 months. After RNA was extracted from PBMCs, the TCR library was made from it. Patients hailed from an endocrinology department in Xi'an, China. Library construction for TCR beta used iRepertoire HTBI primers and Arm-PCR of CDR3 regions. In TCRdb, the multiplex PCR reads were re-called with MiXCR into one record per CDR3 protein. Counted here are about 380,000 distinct CDR3 sequences, around 15% occurring once; the ten biggest clones make up 22%. The CDR3 consists of 12 residues. Trimming stripped 6 bases from V and 7 bases from J, with 10 bases between.

Sequenced here: peripheral blood mononuclear cells (PBMCs), sampled at new diagnosis, from a patient treated with antithyroid drugs. The sequence was collected from a female donor with Graves disease. The V call is TRBV12-3 or TRBV12-4, the J call TRBJ2-1; maybe TRBD2 (6 bases). CDR3 loop: CASSLRGNEQFF. CDR3 DNA: TGTGCCAGCAGCTTACGGGGGAATGAGCAGTTCTTC.